This entry concerns a single TCR beta chain. This receptor's antigen is unknown. No much larger clone is present one base from it, and per-base qualities are unavailable. The CDR3 regions of human TCRbeta chains were analyzed by immunosequencing. Turning to the authors' computational methods: Repertoire TCRs were checked for matches against a reference library of SARS-CoV-2-specific TCRs that had been generated using the MIRA antigen-specificity platform. Breadth was defined as the fraction of unique TCRs that were SARS-CoV-2-associated. Depth was defined as the fraction of total T cells that were SARS-CoV-2-associated. Using the MIRA data, each spike-specific TCR was assigned both to the spike region to which the TCR was reactive and to a CD4 or CD8 class. Log10-transformed breadth and depth values were compared by one-way ANOVA with Sidak's multiple comparisons tests. Not all clones reach the TCRdb copy of this immuneACCESS table, which keeps in-frame sequences only. Checked studies attribute under half of the gap to unresolved V genes and leave the rest unexplained. Clonal size and the V and J genes are those of that table, whereas D and trimming came from the DNA. The sample table lists about 140,000 clones, more than 90% of them with a count of one. Jointly, the top ten make up approximately 4.7% of the sample.

The data were taken from a study of T cell responses to AZD1222 COVID-19 vaccine (dated by TCRdb to the early 2020s). With regard to the full study: Because spike-specific TCR depth and breadth did not differ between the two schedules, AZD1222 recipients who got a second dose at roughly 4 weeks were pooled with those who got a second dose at roughly 12 weeks. A total of 233 trial participants underwent TCR sequencing, of whom roughly 210 had received two doses of AZD1222 and approximately 26 had received two doses of the MenACWY control vaccine. Trial participants were enrolled by age into 18-55, 56-69 and 70-plus year subgroups, with approximately 150, 28 and 58 TCR-sequenced participants respectively.

Reading from cysteine to phenylalanine, the CDR3 counts 14 amino acids. Only the CDR3 DNA stays, 42 bases, in frame from base 1. The V end gives up 9 bases and the J end 4 bases, leaving 11 bases in the junction not matched to a gene. From a lookup of the germline V gene (reference sequence), CDR1 and CDR2 are SEHNR and FQNEAQ. According to the study, the label for this sample's time point signals: baseline before first vaccination. Samples from vaccinated people were obtained from the UK trials COV001 and COV002, which included a single-blind randomized controlled phase 2/3 trial of AZD1222 (ChAdOx1 nCoV-19) in healthy adults. For TCRbeta chain sequencing, PBMC samples were collected from trial participants at day 0 and at day 28 after the second dose. What the study reported, not specific to this receptor: Conclusions about previously exposed vaccinees are limited, since just five or six AZD1222 recipients were seropositive for SARS-CoV-2 at baseline. The whole spike protein was spanned by vaccine-associated CD4 TCRs, and dominant responses were seen in regions 160-218 and 743-854. In the small 56-69-year group, the increase in depth fell short of significance, most likely because of low power. Because no day 14 peak-response samples were available, repertoires were characterized only after the peak T cell response. Participants were mostly white British and included more females than males, and it was suggested by the authors that clonal diversity may have been underestimated. Nearly half of unique spike-specific TCRs reportedly recognized epitopes outside regions mutated in the B.1.351 and B.1.1.7 variants. After two AZD1222 doses, spike-specific TCR breadth and depth were significantly higher than at day 0 and than in MenACWY recipients.

The receptor's source is an adult in good health. The rearranged segments are TRBV7-9 and TRBJ2-5, and TRBD2 aligns with 7 junction nucleotides. The specimen comprised peripheral blood, sampled on day 0 of AZD1222 vaccination. The CDR3 is CASSPRSGGETQYF. The DNA reads TGTGCCAGTTCGCCCCGCTCGGGGGGAGAGACCCAGTACTTC.